This T cell receptor beta chain is from a study of blood T cell repertoires in COVID-19. Looking at the study overall: The United States, Italy and Spain provided the acute and convalescent COVID-19 samples. From T cells, B-cell-depleted T cells, or PBMCs came the material, which was cDNA or gDNA.

Authors' data handling: Estimation of nucleated cell counts was performed using reference gene primer amplification. Profiled with immunoSEQ multiplex PCR; TCRdb holds only in-frame clones, not every one. The V and J calls and clone size were taken over from that table, and D and trimming were inferred from the DNA. The sample has tens of thousands of clones; roughly 86% are singletons. V was shortened by 3 bases and J by 3 bases, with 3 bases between the two germline ends. The CDR3 sequence is 11 residues long. Germline CDR1 is SGHAT and CDR2 is FQNNGV. The source material was peripheral blood. This TCR derives from a man between 60 and 75 years old with active COVID-19. V usage is TRBV11-2 and J usage is TRBJ2-7, with D hard to call. The CDR3 region is CASSFRYEQYF. Written as DNA, the CDR3 is TGTGCCAGCAGCTTCCGCTACGAGCAGTACTTC.